The 27 T cell receptor beta chains below come from one sample, sequenced in a study of spatial heterogeneity in lung cancer. TCRdb called the 5' RACE reads again in MiXCR, with one record for every CDR3 protein. The sample lists under 30,000 distinct CDR3 sequences, around 5.9% seen once, with 20% to 25% in the top ten. Time point: blood at routine non-recurrence follow-up after resection. Sequencing of whole RNA from tumor, nontumor lung or frozen PBMC involved no sorting. The sequences come from PBMCs, collected at follow-up. These receptors were collected from a male donor with early-stage non-small cell lung cancer.

Only a few counts were recorded for this clonotype. J is TRBJ2-5 and V is TRBV7-9, with D possibly matching TRBD2 (6 bases). Germline V gene lookup returns CDR1 SEHNR and CDR2 FQNEAQ (reference sequence). The CDR3 length is 13 residues. The V gene lost 6 bases and the J gene lost 2 bases, with 10 bases spanning the gap. The CDR3 DNA is TGTGCCAGCAGGGGCGGGATGCAAGAGACCCAGTACTTC. Amino acid sequence: CASRGGMQETQYF.

This clonotype was picked up many times. J is TRBJ2-5 and V is TRBV9, with D perhaps TRBD2 (6 bases). Trimming removed 0 bases from V and 0 bases from J, with 9 bases in between. The CDR3 runs to 15 residues. Germline lookup yields CDR1 SGDLS and CDR2 YYNGEE. CDR3 amino acids: CASSVALANQETQYF. The CDR3 DNA follows: TGTGCCAGCAGCGTAGCACTAGCAAACCAAGAGACCCAGTACTTC.

This clonotype is classed as medium-sized. V usage is TRBV29-1 and J usage is TRBJ2-3, with 9 bases lining up with TRBD1. CDR1 and CDR2 from the germline V gene are SQVTM and ANQGSEA. CDR3 length: 14 amino acids. V shed 6 bases, J shed 6 bases, and the junction held 10 bases outside the gene matches. The CDR3 is CSVKVDRGMDTQYF. CDR3 DNA sequence: TGCAGCGTGAAGGTGGACAGGGGAATGGATACGCAGTATTTT.

This clonotype showed up many times. The V gene is TRBV19, the J gene TRBJ1-2; no clear D. The length of the CDR3 is 13 residues. CDR1 LNHDA and CDR2 SQIVND come from the germline V gene (reference sequence). Trimming removed 7 bases at V and 0 bases at J, with 9 bases between. CDR3 DNA sequence: TGTGCCAGTACCCCCCAAGCTAACTATGGCTACACCTTC. Its protein product is CASTPQANYGYTF.

Many counts were recorded for this clonotype. This chain links TRBV18 with TRBJ1-5; 11 bases align to TRBD1. The CDR3 has 16 residues. Germline loops: CDR1 KGHSH, CDR2 LQKENI. The trim removed 3 bases at V and 4 bases at J, leaving 5 bases unmatched. The CDR3 loop reads CASSPTGQGGNQPQHF. Written as DNA, the CDR3 is TGTGCCAGCTCACCCACGGGACAGGGGGGGAATCAGCCCCAGCATTTT. Combining the CDR3 with reference TRBV18 and TRBJ1-5 gives the whole variable domain NAGVMQNPRHLVRRRGQEARLRCSPMKGHSHVYWYRQLPEEGLKFMVYLQKENIIDESGMPKERFSAEFPKEGPSILRIQQVVRGDSAAYFCASSPTGQGGNQPQHFGDGTRLSIL.

This clonotype turned up a few times. CDR3 DNA sequence: TGTGCCAGCTCACCTCCGGACCCGAGTACGCAGTATTTT. Its translation is CASSPPDPSTQYF. The chain recombines TRBV18 with TRBJ2-3; D uncertain. Germline-derived CDR1 and CDR2 are KGHSH and LQKENI. V was pared by 3 bases and J by 8 bases, with 12 bases between. The CDR3 loop spans 13 amino acids.

This clonotype was seen a handful of times. This chain connects TRBV14 to TRBJ1-1; D call uncertain. The CDR3 sequence is 13 residues long. Germline lookup yields CDR1 SGHDN and CDR2 FVKESK. Trimming shortened V by 1 base and J by 1 base, and 4 bases separated the two germline ends. CDR3 nucleotides: TGTGCCAGCAGCCAAGGCAGGAACACTGAAGCTTTCTTT. It codes for CASSQGRNTEAFF. The full variable domain, rest sourced from reference TRBV14 and TRBJ1-1, is EAGVTQFPSHSVIEKGQTVTLRCDPISGHDNLYWYRRVMGKEIKFLLHFVKESKQDESGMPNNRFLAERTGGTYSTLKVQPAELEDSGVYFCASSQGRNTEAFFGQGTRLTVV.

This clonotype was counted only a few times. This sequence joins TRBV6-5 and TRBJ2-2; D gene unclear. Germline values: CDR1 MNHEY, CDR2 SVGAGI. V lost 6 bases to trimming and J lost 0 bases, with 14 bases between them. The CDR3 consists of 16 residues. The CDR3 region has the DNA TGTGCCAGCAGCCCCCGCCGGGCACCGAACACCGGGGAGCTGTTTTTT. Its protein product is CASSPRRAPNTGELFF.

This clonotype is judged medium-sized. This rearrangement joins TRBV28 to TRBJ1-1; 7 nucleotides align to TRBD1. V shed 4 bases and J 0 bases; nucleotides not matched to a gene: 5. CDR1 is MDHEN, CDR2 SYDVKM, per germline. CDR3 length: 15 residues. In nucleotides, the CDR3 is TGTGCCAGCAGTTCTCCCAGGGGGATGAACACTGAAGCTTTCTTT. This codes for CASSSPRGMNTEAFF.

The V and J genes are TRBV7-2 and TRBJ2-1, with 9 nucleotides matching TRBD2. This CDR3 region has 12 residues. V trimming: 5 bases; J trimming: 10 bases; junction bases outside the gene matches: 3. Germline assignment: CDR1 SGHTA and CDR2 FQGNSA. CDR3 in DNA: TGTGCCAGCAGCCCGGGGACTAGCGAGCAGTTCTTC. This sequence encodes CASSPGTSEQFF. The full variable domain, rest sourced from reference TRBV7-2 and TRBJ2-1, is GAGVSQSPSNKVTEKGKDVELRCDPISGHTALYWYRQSLGQGLEFLIYFQGNSAPDKSGLPSDRFSAERTGGSVSTLTIQRTQQEDSAVYLCASSPGTSEQFFGPGTRLTVL.

This clonotype was seen at least ten times. The chain carries TRBV19 and TRBJ2-7; 10 nucleotides line up with TRBD1. The CDR3 is made up of 14 amino acids. Germline CDR1 and CDR2: LNHDA and SQIVND (reference sequence). The V and J ends lost 6 bases and 4 bases, in that order; junction bases with no gene match: 6. The CDR3 loop is CASRPGQGIYEQYF. Here the CDR3 DNA reads TGTGCCAGTAGACCGGGACAGGGGATTTACGAGCAGTACTTC.

This clonotype was observed at least ten times. CDR3 nucleotides: TGTGCCAGCGGCCTTAGTTCTTCCCTCGAGCAGTACGTC. Translated, it gives CASGLSSSLEQYV. The V call is TRBV27, the J call TRBJ2-7, with D unclear. The CDR3 runs to 13 residues. Trimming shortened V by 8 bases and J by 6 bases, and 17 bases separated the two germline ends. From germline, CDR1 is MNHEY and CDR2 SMNVEV (reference sequence).

The V call is TRBV7-9, the J call TRBJ2-7; 8 bases are shared with TRBD1. The CDR3 sequence is 14 residues long. From germline, CDR1 is SEHNR and CDR2 FQNEAQ (reference sequence). Trimming cost V 5 bases and J 3 bases; bases outside gene matches: 6. CDR3 sequence: CASSLGTGRYEQYV. The CDR3 DNA follows: TGTGCCAGCAGCCTCGGGACAGGACGCTACGAGCAGTACGTC.

This clonotype appeared many times. The gene calls are TRBV29-1 and TRBJ2-7, with D maybe TRBD1 (5 bases). This CDR3 is built from 12 residues. V was cut by 2 bases and J by 1 base, with 6 bases left in between. CDR1 SQVTM and CDR2 ANQGSEA come from the germline V gene. The CDR3 DNA sequence: TGCAGCGTTGAACAGGGTTCCTACGAGCAGTACTTC. Protein: CSVEQGSYEQYF.

This clonotype appeared many times. The rearrangement links TRBV7-3 to TRBJ2-1, with 10 positions matching TRBD2. Losses at the gene ends were 5 bases for V and 3 bases for J; bases not matched to a gene: 4. The length of the CDR3 is 15 residues. Per germline, CDR1 SGHTA and CDR2 FQGTGA. The CDR3 spells CASSPLAGGYNEQFF. For the CDR3, the DNA is TGTGCCAGCAGCCCTTTAGCGGGAGGCTACAATGAGCAGTTCTTC.

This clonotype was observed at least ten times. The V and J genes are TRBV20-1 and TRBJ2-3; 7 positions match TRBD2. Trimming cost V 3 bases and J 8 bases; bases outside gene matches: 17. The CDR3 spans 16 residues. CDR1 is DFQATT and CDR2 is SNEGSKA in the germline V gene (reference sequence). The CDR3 DNA reads TGCAGTGCTAGGGACGAGGGTAGCGGGCTTGATGGTACGCAGTATTTT. It translates to CSARDEGSGLDGTQYF.

This clonotype was seen at least ten times. The chain joins TRBV11-3 to TRBJ2-1; tentative D call: TRBD1 (6 bases). Germline loops: CDR1 SGHNT, CDR2 YENEEA. CDR3 length: 15 residues. Trimming took 3 bases from V and 5 from J, leaving 14 bases between them. The CDR3 region is CASSFGLDSNNEQFF. The CDR3, as DNA: TGTGCCAGCAGCTTTGGCTTGGACAGCAACAATGAGCAGTTCTTC.

There are a few counts of this clonotype. The chain links TRBV6-2 or TRBV6-3 to TRBJ2-3; 11 positions agree with TRBD2. The CDR3 runs to 16 residues. Germline V gene sequence: CDR1 MNHEY, CDR2 SVGEGT. V gave up 6 bases and J gave up 7 bases; unmatched junction bases: 12. The CDR3 DNA sequence: TGTGCCAGCAGCCTTAGCACTAGCGGGAGACGGAATACGCAGTATTTT. Amino acids: CASSLSTSGRRNTQYF.

This clonotype was detected ten times or more. V gene TRBV20-1 combines with J gene TRBJ2-1; no firm D call. CDR3 size: 12 residues. V dropped 6 bases and J dropped 5 bases, with 11 bases sitting between them. Germline V lookup: CDR1 DFQATT, CDR2 SNEGSKA (reference sequence). CDR3 nucleotides: TGCAGTGCGTCCGGGCAGGACAATGAGCAGTTCTTC. It codes for CSASGQDNEQFF.

This clonotype was seen only a few times. V and J are TRBV7-2 and TRBJ2-7; the match to TRBD1 covers 11 bases. V was clipped by 5 bases and J by 4 bases; unmatched bases: 7. From germline, CDR1 is SGHTA and CDR2 FQGNSA. This CDR3 is 15 amino acids long. CDR3 nucleotides: TGTGCCAGCAGCGTCGCCGGGACAGGGGGTTACGAGCAGTACGTC. Amino acid sequence: CASSVAGTGGYEQYV.

The table lists this clonotype with a few counts. V is TRBV7-2 and J is TRBJ2-3, with D possibly TRBD2 on 5 matching bases. CDR1 SGHTA and CDR2 FQGNSA come from the germline V gene. Trimming removed 5 bases at V and 5 bases at J, with 20 bases between. This CDR3 spans 16 amino acids. The CDR3 here is CASSAPLGRRRDTQYF. The CDR3, as DNA: TGTGCCAGCAGCGCCCCCCTAGGGAGACGGAGAGATACGCAGTATTTT.

This clonotype was detected ten times or more. The chain is built from TRBV27 and TRBJ2-7; D is possibly TRBD2 (6 bases). V lost 3 bases to trimming and J lost 7 bases, with 16 bases between them. This CDR3 region has 14 residues. CDR1 is MNHEY and CDR2 is SMNVEV in the germline V gene (reference sequence). CDR3 in DNA: TGTGCCAGCAGTTTCGGGCAGGGAGGAGGAGAGCAGTACTTC. Its protein is CASSFGQGGGEQYF.

This clonotype has a count of ten or more. The chain links TRBV5-1 to TRBJ2-2; TRBD1 aligns across 8 bases. After removal of 4 bases from V and 7 bases from J, the junction contained 12 bases not matched to a gene. The CDR3 runs to 16 residues. Germline values: CDR1 SGHRS, CDR2 YFSETQ. CDR3 bases: TGCGCCAGCAGCAAGCGTACTGGACAGGGAGACGGGGAGCTGTTTTTT. It specifies CASSKRTGQGDGELFF.

This clonotype was observed at least ten times. V is TRBV27 and J is TRBJ2-7; 9 bases are a match to TRBD1. The V and J ends lost 5 bases and 3 bases, in that order; junction bases with no gene match: 5. The CDR3 consists of 14 residues. Germline values: CDR1 MNHEY, CDR2 SMNVEV (reference sequence). The CDR3 sequence: CASSHQGQGYEQYF. DNA for the CDR3: TGTGCCAGCAGTCACCAGGGACAGGGCTACGAGCAGTACTTC.

Many counts were recorded for this clonotype. The chain has TRBV19 and TRBJ2-3; no clear D gene. The V gene lost 5 bases and the J gene lost 4 bases, with 13 bases spanning the gap. The CDR3 is 14 residues long. Germline values: CDR1 LNHDA, CDR2 SQIVND (reference sequence). CDR3 in amino acids: CASSPPTLPDTQYF. In DNA, the CDR3 is TGTGCCAGTAGTCCCCCTACTCTCCCAGATACGCAGTATTTT.

The J gene is TRBJ2-1, the V gene TRBV4-3; the D is unclear. There are 18 residues in the CDR3. CDR1 LGHNA and CDR2 YSLEER come from the germline V gene. Trimming shortened V by 0 bases and J by 5 bases, and 20 bases separated the two germline ends. The DNA for the CDR3 is TGCGCCAGCAGCCAAGATCACCTCTACTCAATATACCACAATGAGCAGTTCTTC. Amino acids: CASSQDHLYSIYHNEQFF.

This clonotype was observed many times. This chain connects TRBV4-2 to TRBJ1-3; a possible D gene is TRBD1 (6 bases). CDR3 size: 16 residues. The V end was cut by 2 bases, the J end by 2 bases, with 13 bases between. Per the germline V gene, CDR1 is LGHNA and CDR2 is YNFKEQ. The CDR3 nucleotides are TGTGCCAGCAGCCAACTGAACAGGGAGGCTGGAAACACCATATATTTT. Encoded protein: CASSQLNREAGNTIYF.